This T cell receptor beta chain was found in a study of blood T cell repertoires in COVID-19. In the original processing: Amplified reference gene primers provided the basis for estimating nucleated cell counts. Clones were sequenced by immunoSEQ multiplex PCR, and TCRdb holds only the in-frame ones, with some missing. V and J calls and clone size are copied from that table; D and trimming were computed from the DNA. Of hundreds of thousands of clones listed, 85% are singletons. Cohorts were determined from participant-reported clinical history. Two negative PCRs, clearance, or symptom resolution were required of recovered Cohort 3 donors. Germline V CDR1 and CDR2: MNHEY, SVGAGI. This CDR3 is 15 amino acids long. Trimming cost V 4 bases and J 7 bases, with 20 bases left between them.

The rearrangement joins TRBV6-5 to TRBJ2-7; a possible D gene is TRBD1 (5 bases). This sequence was found in a woman in her 50s who had recovered from COVID-19. Sequenced material: PBMCs or T cells enriched from blood (not recorded which). The DNA for the CDR3 is TGTGCCAGCAGTTCCCAGGGCCTTGGAGAGGATGAGCAGTACTTC. This translates into CASSSQGLGEDEQYF.